These T cell receptor beta chains were read from a single sample in a study of T cell clones after liver transplantation. Libraries were prepared by immunoSEQ multiplex PCR; TCRdb keeps only in-frame clonotypes and omits some of them. In the table there are tens of thousands of clones, about four fifths of which are singletons. Source: CD4+ T cells from blood, taken 12 months after liver transplant. The receptors were sampled from a human patient who received a liver transplant. Some T cells may be the graft donor's. The CDR3 runs from the conserved cysteine through the conserved F or W. A row's size may be missing; if present it is once, few, many or a size class.

NA | TRBV2 | CASSEALLAGGTDTQYF
NA | TRBV5-1 | CASSWGLAANTDTQYF
few | TRBV29-1 | CSVDMQGARPSEQYF
NA | TRBV7-2 | CASSLSGLSYGYTF
NA | TRBV28 | CASSEQGVRNQPQHF
NA | TRBV7-2 | CASSSEVQGEGTEAFF
few | TRBV5-6 | CASSRNRWWNEKLFF
NA | TRBV7-8 | CASSPGHSGTDTQYF
NA | TRBV4-3 | CASSQRTGSSSYNEQFF
NA | TRBV4-1 | CASSQVLFIQGRDHYEQYF
once | TRBV9 | CASSNLRDRGPGELFF
NA | TRBV5-1 | CASSYKLAQSPGELFF
many | TRBV5-1 | CASSLEGAAGYTF
NA | TRBV15 | CATRRGTGGERYTF
NA | TRBV25-1 | CASSASGKAREKLFF
few | TRBV5-6 | CASSLYQSNRRNEQFF
few | TRBV28 | CASSRYPGVPDSNQPQHF
NA | TRBV6-6 | CASRSGDSPTGELFF
few | TRBV7-9 | CASSLLVTGDSNEAFF
NA | TRBV4-2 | CASSQLAGNSGANVLTF